The 2 T cell receptor beta chains below come from one sample, sequenced in a study of vaccination effects on CD4 cells after COVID-19 (dated by TCRdb to between 2022 and 2023). These TCRs are of unknown antigen specificity. The library was made by the immunoSEQ multiplex PCR assay. This is the immuneACCESS table as TCRdb keeps it, with only in-frame sequences that have V and J called. A part of the clones is gone; compared with another copy, unresolved V genes explain less than half, and the rest is unexplained. In this sample the table shows some 25,000 clones, roughly 73% of which occur a single time. Around 23% of the sample rests with the top ten. To identify antigen-specific CD4+ T cell clonotypes by their expansion, the ViraFEST assay first stimulated PBMC with viral peptide pools and then applied TCR sequencing. After around 11 days of culture, CD4+ T cells were isolated with the EasySep CD4+ T cell isolation kit. Participants received two doses of either the BNT162b2 or the mRNA-1273 mRNA SARS-CoV-2 vaccine.

The sample consisted of CD4+ T cells from PBMCs cultured with HCoV-NL63 spike peptides, taken after COVID-19 vaccination. The sample's cell subset or site, from its label and the paper: HCoV-NL63 spike overlapping peptide pool stimulation. All receptors derive from a human donor who received a COVID-19 vaccine.

This clone was observed a single time. The CDR3 here is CASTVAGGSETQYF. The CDR3 DNA follows: TGTGCCAGCACAGTAGCGGGGGGGTCGGAGACCCAGTACTTC. The V and J genes are TRBV6-5 and TRBJ2-5, with TRBD2 matching over 11 bases. The V gene's germline CDR1 is MNHEY and CDR2 SVGAGI. The CDR3 is made up of 14 amino acids. V shed 7 bases, J shed 5 bases, and the junction held 6 bases outside the gene matches.

The V and J genes are TRBV19 and TRBJ2-7, with no clear D. The CDR3 consists of 15 residues. Germline loops: CDR1 LNHDA, CDR2 SQIVND (reference sequence). The V and J ends lost 10 bases and 0 bases respectively, with 19 bases between them. The CDR3 is CATKERQSSSYEQYF. The CDR3, as DNA: TGTGCCACCAAAGAGAGACAATCGAGCTCCTACGAGCAGTACTTC. Using reference TRBV19 and TRBJ2-7 for the parts outside the CDR3, the full variable domain is DGGITQSPKYLFRKEGQNVTLSCEQNLNHDAMYWYRQDPGQGLRLIYYSQIVNDFQKGDIAEGYSVSREKKESFPLTVTSAQKNPTAFYLCATKERQSSSYEQYFGPGTRLTVT.